This T cell receptor (beta chain) was sequenced during a study of human T cells and chemical hapten exposure. Overall study: Upper back patch tests used 0.01% DPC, scored after 6 days.

Time point defined: patch test 3, about 24 weeks after DPC sensitization. Treatment specified: therapeutic diphenylcyclopropenone sensitization with weekly scalp DPC. Patients had alopecia, were aged 18 to 70, and were not pregnant. General observations from the study: Alopecia was present in the donors, so their immune response may differ from healthy people's.

Germline V gene data show CDR1 as SGDLS and CDR2 as YYNGEE. The CDR3 spans 16 residues. The V segment lost 4 bases and the J segment 6 bases; nucleotides outside the gene matches: 9. This clonotype was found a few times. Its specificity is unknown. Each CDR3 protein gets one entry after TCRdb re-called the RACE reads with MiXCR. The table records 150,000 to 200,000 distinct CDR3 sequences, around a quarter of them present only once. This chain links TRBV9 with TRBJ2-1; the match to TRBD2 covers 11 bases. This TCR was recovered from a woman aged 18-29 years with alopecia areata. Some clones in this sample may be carry-over from other donors' samples. Sequenced material: whole blood, taken in connection with sensitization to the hapten diphenylcyclopropenone (DPC). CDR3 coding DNA: TGTGCCAGCAGCCCCCGTACTAGCGGGAGTGGCAATGAGCAGTTCTTC. Amino acids: CASSPRTSGSGNEQFF.